What follows is one T cell receptor (beta chain) and its context. The source of the sample is a study of spatial heterogeneity in lung cancer. Study context: The study observed each unique TCR and UMI combination more than ten times on average in raw reads.

Time point: sample taken at primary tumor resection. Material for sequencing was whole RNA from tumor, nontumor lung or frozen PBMC, left unsorted. MiXCR was run by TCRdb on the 5' RACE reads, yielding one entry per CDR3 protein. The data hold about 92,000 distinct CDR3 sequences, with about 12% observed a single time. The germline CDR1 and CDR2 sequences are SEHNR and FQNEAQ (reference sequence). V gave up 2 bases and J gave up 1 base; unmatched junction bases: 3. The length of the CDR3 is 16 residues. This specimen consisted of PBMCs, obtained at surgery. V gene TRBV7-9 combines with J gene TRBJ2-2, with 8 positions matching TRBD1. The sequence was obtained from a male donor with early-stage non-small cell lung cancer. The CDR3 sequence is CASSLTGTGNTGELFF. CDR3 coding DNA: TGTGCCAGCAGCTTAACCGGGACAGGGAACACCGGGGAGCTGTTTTTT.